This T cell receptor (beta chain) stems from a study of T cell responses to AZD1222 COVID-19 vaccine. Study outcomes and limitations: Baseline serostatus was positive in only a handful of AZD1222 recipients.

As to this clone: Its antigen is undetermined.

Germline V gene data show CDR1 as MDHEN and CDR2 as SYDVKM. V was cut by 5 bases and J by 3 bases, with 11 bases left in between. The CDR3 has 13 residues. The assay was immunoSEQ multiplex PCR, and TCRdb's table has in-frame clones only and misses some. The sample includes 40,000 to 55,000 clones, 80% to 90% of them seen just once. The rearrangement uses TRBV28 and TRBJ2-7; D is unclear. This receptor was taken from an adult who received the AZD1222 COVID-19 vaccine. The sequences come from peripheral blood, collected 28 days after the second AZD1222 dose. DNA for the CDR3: TGTGCCAGCAGTCCCCCGATCGGCTACGAGCAGTACTTC. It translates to CASSPPIGYEQYF.